These 25 T cell receptor beta chains came from one sample sequenced in a study of blood T cell repertoires in COVID-19. Here immunoSEQ multiplex PCR was the method, and the copy in TCRdb shows in-frame clones only, minus some. The table shows 200,000 to 250,000 clones, with 88% occurring only once. Material: PBMCs or T cells enriched from blood (not recorded which). The receptors shown here come from a woman aged 25 to 39 who had been exposed to COVID-19.

The CDR3 region has the DNA TGTGCCAGCAGCCCCCGACAGGGCGCCGTATCCTACGAGCAGTACTTC. This translates into CASSPRQGAVSYEQYF. The chain links TRBV11-2 to TRBJ2-7, with 7 bases that match TRBD1. V was pared by 5 bases and J by 1 base, with 11 bases of the junction left unmatched. This CDR3 contains 16 residues. The V gene's germline CDR1 is SGHAT and CDR2 FQNNGV.

This rearrangement joins TRBV19 to TRBJ2-1; 11 nucleotides agree with TRBD2. Germline loops: CDR1 LNHDA, CDR2 SQIVND (reference sequence). There are 17 residues in the CDR3. J was trimmed by 1 base and V by 3 bases; bases with no gene match: 5. CDR3 bases: TGTGCCAGTAGTATTGGGACTAGCGGAGCTTCCTACAATGAGCAGTTCTTC. It yields the protein CASSIGTSGASYNEQFF.

This clone was counted a few times. The chain uses TRBV10-3 and TRBJ1-1, with a possible D match to TRBD1 (5 bases). Germline assignment: CDR1 ENHRY and CDR2 SYGVKD. V lost 4 bases to trimming and J lost 11 bases, with 14 bases between them. CDR3 length equals 12 residues. The CDR3: CAISASGEGAFF. The CDR3 DNA is TGTGCCATCAGTGCGTCCGGGGAGGGGGCTTTCTTT.

The chain joins TRBV5-6 to TRBJ2-1; 7 bases agree with TRBD1. V lost 3 bases, J lost 4 bases, and 4 bases stayed unmatched. The CDR3 has 14 amino acids. Germline V gene sequence: CDR1 SGHDT, CDR2 YYEEEE. The CDR3 is CASSYTDRYNEQFF. DNA for the CDR3: TGTGCCAGCAGCTACACGGACAGGTACAATGAGCAGTTCTTC.

The gene calls are TRBV30 and TRBJ2-3; possible D gene TRBD1, 6 bases. The length of the CDR3 is 15 residues. CDR1 is GTSNPN, CDR2 SVGIG, per germline (reference sequence). V was shortened by 5 bases and J by 4 bases, with 19 bases between the two germline ends. The CDR3 reads CAWDTAPRGPDTQYF. CDR3 nucleotides: TGTGCCTGGGACACAGCTCCCAGGGGACCAGATACGCAGTATTTT.

The chain uses TRBV7-3 and TRBJ2-1; 13 bases are a match to TRBD2. Per the germline V gene, CDR1 is SGHTA and CDR2 is FQGTGA. This CDR3 comprises 18 residues. Trimming cost V 4 bases and J 10 bases; bases outside gene matches: 16. This CDR3 is CASSSITHGLAGAREQFF. CDR3 nucleotides: TGTGCCAGCAGCTCAATAACCCACGGACTAGCGGGAGCACGGGAGCAGTTCTTC.

V gene TRBV28 combines with J gene TRBJ2-7, with a tentative D call TRBD2 (6 bases). Germline V CDR1 and CDR2: MDHEN, SYDVKM. This CDR3 has 15 residues. The V end was cut by 5 bases, the J end by 2 bases, with 16 bases between. The CDR3 region is CASSRLRLGAYEQYF. CDR3 coding DNA: TGTGCCAGCAGTCGGCTGAGACTAGGGGCCTACGAGCAGTACTTC.

The genes are TRBV10-3 and TRBJ2-3; 8 bases are a match to TRBD2. The CDR3 has 15 amino acids. V gave up 0 bases and J gave up 5 bases; unmatched junction bases: 4. In germline, CDR1 is ENHRY, CDR2 SYGVKD. The CDR3 sequence: CAISESSLAGDTQYF. The CDR3 coding sequence is TGTGCCATCAGTGAGTCATCGCTAGCGGGAGATACGCAGTATTTT.

The chain combines TRBV5-1 with TRBJ1-4, with D maybe TRBD1 (6 bases). The CDR3 is made up of 15 amino acids. Germline V gene data show CDR1 as SGHRS and CDR2 as YFSETQ. The V end was cut by 4 bases, the J end by 1 base, with 11 bases between. CDR3 nucleotides: TGCGCCAGCAGCCCTAGGGGGGGAACTAATGAAAAACTGTTTTTT. Protein: CASSPRGGTNEKLFF. Variable domain in full (rest from reference TRBV5-1 and TRBJ1-4): KAGVTQTPRYLIKTRGQQVTLSCSPISGHRSVSWYQQTPGQGLQFLFEYFSETQRNKGNFPGRFSGRQFSNSRSEMNVSTLELGDSALYLCASSPRGGTNEKLFFGSGTQLSVL.

The chain has TRBV2 and TRBJ2-7, with TRBD2 identical over 11 bases. The CDR3 spans 14 residues. CDR1 is SNHLY and CDR2 is FYNNEI in the germline V gene. With V trimmed by 5 bases and J by 9 bases, 9 bases remained unmatched. CDR3 protein: CASSLLAGDSLQYF. Here the CDR3 DNA reads TGTGCCAGCAGTCTACTAGCGGGAGATTCACTGCAGTACTTC.

This chain joins TRBV19 and TRBJ1-2; D uncertain. V lost 5 bases to trimming and J lost 2 bases, with 9 bases between them. The CDR3 length is 13 residues. Per the germline V gene, CDR1 is LNHDA and CDR2 is SQIVND (reference sequence). The CDR3 region is CASSEVRNYGYTF. The CDR3 coding sequence is TGTGCCAGTAGTGAGGTTCGGAACTATGGCTACACCTTC.

The chain combines TRBV7-6 with TRBJ2-1, with 10 bases aligning to TRBD2. V dropped 7 bases and J dropped 4; count of bases not matched to a gene: 7. The germline gives CDR1 SGHVS, CDR2 FNYEAQ. This CDR3 contains 15 residues. In nucleotides, the CDR3 is TGTGCCAGCACGCTAGCGGGAGAAAGTTACAATGAGCAGTTCTTC. As protein: CASTLAGESYNEQFF.

The V call is TRBV4-1, the J call TRBJ2-2; maybe TRBD1 (5 bases). The V gene's germline CDR1 is MGHRA and CDR2 YSYEKL. V lost 0 bases and J 3 bases, leaving 11 bases between the germline ends. This CDR3 contains 16 residues. The CDR3 coding sequence is TGCGCCAGCAGCCAAGATAGGGGTGTGGACACCGGGGAGCTGTTTTTT. Protein sequence: CASSQDRGVDTGELFF.

The chain recombines TRBV27 with TRBJ1-4, with 8 positions matching TRBD1. This CDR3 spans 15 amino acids. J lost 8 bases, V lost 6 bases, and 11 bases had no gene match. Germline CDR1 MNHEY, CDR2 SMNVEV (reference sequence). DNA of the CDR3: TGTGCCAGCAGGCGGACAGGGTTTAATTACGAAAAACTGTTTTTT. This translates into CASRRTGFNYEKLFF.

J is TRBJ2-7 and V is TRBV28; maybe TRBD2 (5 bases). Germline CDR1 MDHEN, CDR2 SYDVKM. The CDR3 spans 13 residues. Trimming took off 7 bases at V and 4 bases at J, with 14 bases between the two ends. The CDR3 bases are TGTGCCAGCACTTCCCCTCCGGGGTACGAGCAGTACTTC. Its translation is CASTSPPGYEQYF.

The chain couples TRBV10-3 to TRBJ2-7, with 8 bases fitting TRBD2. Germline lookup yields CDR1 ENHRY and CDR2 SYGVKD. The CDR3 consists of 14 residues. The J segment lost 4 bases and the V segment lost 8 bases, leaving 10 bases of the junction unmatched. The CDR3: CAIGRLAPGYEQYF. CDR3 in DNA: TGTGCCATCGGACGACTAGCGCCGGGTTACGAGCAGTACTTC.

The chain couples TRBV12-3 or TRBV12-4 to TRBJ1-4; D unresolved. The CDR3 covers 12 residues. V gave up 4 bases and J gave up 7 bases, with 7 bases separating them. The CDR3 here is CASSSSPEKLFF. The CDR3 DNA follows: TGTGCCAGCAGTTCAAGCCCTGAAAAACTGTTTTTT.

This chain connects TRBV10-3 to TRBJ2-7; D not resolved. Germline assignment: CDR1 ENHRY and CDR2 SYGVKD. The CDR3 consists of 13 residues. Trimming shortened V by 6 bases and J by 2 bases, and 11 bases separated the two germline ends. The CDR3 nucleotides read TGTGCCATCAGGACTGAAACAACCTACGAGCAGTACTTC. Translated: CAIRTETTYEQYF.

The sample holds one count of this clone. Other DNA sequences of this sample code for an identical CDR3. V usage is TRBV5-1 and J usage is TRBJ2-3; tentatively, D is TRBD2 (5 bases). The CDR3 consists of 14 residues. Germline V lookup: CDR1 SGHRS, CDR2 YFSETQ. V was clipped by 0 bases and J by 1 base, with 6 bases between them. CDR3 in DNA: TGCGCCAGCAGCTTGGGGGGAGGCACAGATACGCAGTATTTT. Protein: CASSLGGGTDTQYF.

J is TRBJ1-3 and V is TRBV25-1; D not resolved. The CDR3 totals 14 residues. The germline V gene encodes CDR1 MGHDK and CDR2 SYGVNS. V was clipped by 5 bases and J by 0 bases, with 8 bases between them. CDR3 nucleotides: TGTGCCAGCAGTAAGGAGATCTCTGGAAACACCATATATTTT. Translation gives CASSKEISGNTIYF.

This clone appeared a few times. V gene TRBV29-1 combines with J gene TRBJ1-1, with no clear D. The V end lost 3 bases, the J end lost 1 base, and 12 bases lay between the germline ends. Germline values: CDR1 SQVTM, CDR2 ANQGSEA. The CDR3 runs 14 residues. The CDR3 loop reads CSVERLGENTEAFF. CDR3 sequence (DNA): TGCAGCGTTGAGCGGTTAGGAGAGAACACTGAAGCTTTCTTT. Looking up the rest from reference TRBV29-1 and TRBJ1-1 gives the full variable domain: SAVISQKPSRDICQRGTSLTIQCQVDSQVTMMFWYRQQPGQSLTLIATANQGSEATYESGFVIDKFPISRPNLTFSTLTVSNMSPEDSSIYLCSVERLGENTEAFFGQGTRLTVV.

The chain uses TRBV7-2 and TRBJ1-2; D gene ambiguous. V lost 1 base to trimming and J lost 1 base, with 10 bases between them. Germline V CDR1 and CDR2: SGHTA, FQGNSA. The CDR3 has 15 residues. The CDR3 region is CASSLVQALNYGYTF. In nucleotides, the CDR3 is TGTGCCAGCAGCTTAGTTCAGGCCCTTAACTATGGCTACACCTTC.

The chain is built from TRBV6-2 or TRBV6-3 and TRBJ2-3; TRBD2 agrees at 15 bases. Germline-derived CDR1 and CDR2 are MNHEY and SVGEGT. Germline trimming cut 4 bases from V and 4 bases from J; bases unmatched to any gene: 6. This CDR3 has 17 amino acids. This CDR3 is CASSWTSGRALADTQYF. The CDR3 DNA reads TGTGCCAGCAGTTGGACTAGCGGGAGGGCTTTGGCAGATACGCAGTATTTT.

This clone was seen once. The chain has TRBV15 and TRBJ2-1, with D perhaps matching TRBD2 (5 bases). Germline values: CDR1 LNHNV, CDR2 YYDKDF (reference sequence). The CDR3 is made up of 18 amino acids. V was trimmed by 5 bases and J by 1 base, leaving 21 bases between them. The CDR3 protein is CATSEGLALLYSYNEQFF. The CDR3, as DNA: TGTGCCACCAGCGAGGGTCTCGCTCTCCTCTATTCCTACAATGAGCAGTTCTTC.

The chain uses TRBV2 and TRBJ2-3; D is possibly TRBD2 (6 bases). V was cut by 5 bases and J by 3 bases, with 15 bases left in between. Germline assignment: CDR1 SNHLY and CDR2 FYNNEI. The CDR3 sequence is 15 residues long. The CDR3 DNA reads TGTGCCAGCAGTCAACTAGGAGGGGCGACAGATACGCAGTATTTT. It encodes CASSQLGGATDTQYF.